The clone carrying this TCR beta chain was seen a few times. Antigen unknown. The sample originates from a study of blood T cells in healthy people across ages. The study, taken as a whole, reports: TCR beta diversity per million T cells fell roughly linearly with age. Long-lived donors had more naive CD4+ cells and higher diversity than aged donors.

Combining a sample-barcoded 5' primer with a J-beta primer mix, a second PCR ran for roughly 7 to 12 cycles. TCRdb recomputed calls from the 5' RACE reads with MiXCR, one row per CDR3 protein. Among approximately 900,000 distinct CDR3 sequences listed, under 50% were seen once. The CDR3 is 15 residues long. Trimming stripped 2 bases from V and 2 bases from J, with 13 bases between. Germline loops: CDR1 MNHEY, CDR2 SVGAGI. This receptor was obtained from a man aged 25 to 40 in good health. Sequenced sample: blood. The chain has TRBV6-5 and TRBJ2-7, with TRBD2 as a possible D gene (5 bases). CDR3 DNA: TGTGCCAGCAGTTACCAACGGGATACAACCTACGAGCAGTACTTC. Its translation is CASSYQRDTTYEQYF.